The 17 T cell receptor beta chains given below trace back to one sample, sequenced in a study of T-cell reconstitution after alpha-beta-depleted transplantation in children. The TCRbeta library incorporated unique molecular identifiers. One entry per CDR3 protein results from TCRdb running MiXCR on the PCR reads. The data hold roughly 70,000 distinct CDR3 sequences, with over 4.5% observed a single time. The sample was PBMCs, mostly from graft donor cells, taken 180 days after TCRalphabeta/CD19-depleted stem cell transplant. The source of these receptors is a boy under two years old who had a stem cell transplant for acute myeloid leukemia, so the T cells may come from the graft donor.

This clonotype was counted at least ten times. Here the CDR3 DNA reads TGTGCCAGCAGCGCACGCCCCGGGGGCGTTGAAAAACTGTTTTTT. Translated, it gives CASSARPGGVEKLFF. The chain employs TRBV7-9 and TRBJ1-4, with D possibly matching TRBD1 (6 bases). CDR1 is SEHNR and CDR2 is FQNEAQ in the germline V gene (reference sequence). The ends were cut back, 5 bases at V and 7 bases at J, with 17 bases in the middle. The CDR3 has 15 amino acids.

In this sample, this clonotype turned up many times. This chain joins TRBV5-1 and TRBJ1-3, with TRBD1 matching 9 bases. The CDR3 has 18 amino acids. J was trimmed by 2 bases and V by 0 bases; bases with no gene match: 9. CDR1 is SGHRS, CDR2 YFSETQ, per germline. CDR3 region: CASSLVGNYRGPGNTIYF. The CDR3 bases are TGCGCCAGCAGCTTGGTGGGAAACTACAGGGGGCCTGGAAACACCATATATTTT.

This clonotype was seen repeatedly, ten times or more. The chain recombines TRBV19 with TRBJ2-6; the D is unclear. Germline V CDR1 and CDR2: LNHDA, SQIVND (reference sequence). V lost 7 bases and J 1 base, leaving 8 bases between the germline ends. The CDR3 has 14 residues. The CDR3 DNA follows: TGTGCCAGTACGCAGGAGTCTGGGGCCAACGTCCTGACTTTC. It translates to CASTQESGANVLTF. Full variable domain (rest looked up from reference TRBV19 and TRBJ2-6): DGGITQSPKYLFRKEGQNVTLSCEQNLNHDAMYWYRQDPGQGLRLIYYSQIVNDFQKGDIAEGYSVSREKKESFPLTVTSAQKNPTAFYLCASTQESGANVLTFGAGSRLTVL.

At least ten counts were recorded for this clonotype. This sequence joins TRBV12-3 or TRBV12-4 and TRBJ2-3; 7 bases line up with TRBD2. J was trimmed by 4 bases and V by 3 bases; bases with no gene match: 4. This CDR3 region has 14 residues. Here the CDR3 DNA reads TGTGCCAGCAGTTTTTCGGGGGGACCAGATACGCAGTATTTT. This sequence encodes CASSFSGGPDTQYF.

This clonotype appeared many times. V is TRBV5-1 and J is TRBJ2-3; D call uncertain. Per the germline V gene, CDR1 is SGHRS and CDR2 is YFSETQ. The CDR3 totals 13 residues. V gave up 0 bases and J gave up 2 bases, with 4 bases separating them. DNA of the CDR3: TGCGCCAGCAGCTTGGTTTACACAGATACGCAGTATTTT. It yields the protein CASSLVYTDTQYF.

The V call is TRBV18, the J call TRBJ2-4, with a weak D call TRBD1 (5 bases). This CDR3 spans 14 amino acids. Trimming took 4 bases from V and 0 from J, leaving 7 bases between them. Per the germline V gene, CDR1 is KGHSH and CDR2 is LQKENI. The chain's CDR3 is CASSQGIAKNIQYF. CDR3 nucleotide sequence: TGTGCCAGCTCACAGGGGATAGCCAAAAACATTCAGTACTTC.

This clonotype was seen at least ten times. CDR3 amino acids: CASSLTTQGADTGELFF. In DNA form, the CDR3 reads TGCGCCAGCAGCTTGACTACTCAGGGGGCTGACACCGGGGAGCTGTTTTTT. This chain joins TRBV5-1 and TRBJ2-2; 8 bases map to TRBD1. Trimming at V came to 1 base and at J to 3 bases, leaving 8 bases not matched to a gene. From germline, CDR1 is SGHRS and CDR2 YFSETQ. The CDR3 length is 17 residues.

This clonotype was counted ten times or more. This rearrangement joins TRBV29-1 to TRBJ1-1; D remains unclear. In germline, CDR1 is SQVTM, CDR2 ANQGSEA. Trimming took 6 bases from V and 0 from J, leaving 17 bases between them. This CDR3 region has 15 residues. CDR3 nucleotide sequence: TGCAGCGTGAGAGGAAGATTATCCATGAACACTGAAGCTTTCTTT. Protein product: CSVRGRLSMNTEAFF.

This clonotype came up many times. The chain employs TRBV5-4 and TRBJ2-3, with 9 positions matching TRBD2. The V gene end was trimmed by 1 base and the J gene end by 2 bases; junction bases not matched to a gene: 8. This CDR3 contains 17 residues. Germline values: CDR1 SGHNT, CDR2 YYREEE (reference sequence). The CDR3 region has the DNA TGTGCCAGCAGCTTGAGGTGGCTAGCGGGGTACACAGATACGCAGTATTTT. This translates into CASSLRWLAGYTDTQYF. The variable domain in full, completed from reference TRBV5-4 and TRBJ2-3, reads ETGVTQSPTHLIKTRGQQVTLRCSSQSGHNTVSWYQQALGQGPQFIFQYYREEENGRGNFPPRFSGLQFPNYSSELNVNALELDDSALYLCASSLRWLAGYTDTQYFGPGTRLTVL.

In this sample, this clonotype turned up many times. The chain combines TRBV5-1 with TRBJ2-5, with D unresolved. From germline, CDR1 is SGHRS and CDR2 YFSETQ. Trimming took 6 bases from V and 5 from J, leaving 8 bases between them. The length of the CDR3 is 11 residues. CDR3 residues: CASTLGETQYF. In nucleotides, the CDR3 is TGCGCCAGCACCCTAGGGGAGACCCAGTACTTC.

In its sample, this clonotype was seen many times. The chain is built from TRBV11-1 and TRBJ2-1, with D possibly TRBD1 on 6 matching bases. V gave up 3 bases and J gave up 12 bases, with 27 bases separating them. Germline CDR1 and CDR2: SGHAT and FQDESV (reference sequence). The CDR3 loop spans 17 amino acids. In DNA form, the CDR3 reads TGTGCCAGCAGCTTTCAGCGACACAGGGTTCAGACCAGGGGGCAGTTCTTC. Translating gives CASSFQRHRVQTRGQFF.

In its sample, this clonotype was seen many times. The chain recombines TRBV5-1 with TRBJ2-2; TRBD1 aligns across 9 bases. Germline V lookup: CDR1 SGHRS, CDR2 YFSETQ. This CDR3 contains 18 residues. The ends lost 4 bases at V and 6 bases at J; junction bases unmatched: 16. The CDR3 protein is CASSTSAKQGAQAGELFF. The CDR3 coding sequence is TGCGCCAGCAGCACCTCCGCGAAACAGGGGGCGCAGGCCGGGGAGCTGTTTTTT.

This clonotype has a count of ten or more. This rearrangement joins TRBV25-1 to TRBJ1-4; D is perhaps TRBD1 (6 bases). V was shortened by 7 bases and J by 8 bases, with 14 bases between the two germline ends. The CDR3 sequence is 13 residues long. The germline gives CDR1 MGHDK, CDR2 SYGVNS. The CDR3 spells CASKSGVGEKLFF. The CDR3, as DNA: TGTGCCAGCAAGTCAGGGGTTGGGGAAAAACTGTTTTTT.

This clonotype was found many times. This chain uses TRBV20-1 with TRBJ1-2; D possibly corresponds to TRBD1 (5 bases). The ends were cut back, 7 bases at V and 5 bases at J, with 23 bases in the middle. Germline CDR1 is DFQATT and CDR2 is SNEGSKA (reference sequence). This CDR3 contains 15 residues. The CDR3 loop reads CSVPPGGAKGYGYTF. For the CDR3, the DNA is TGCAGTGTTCCGCCGGGAGGGGCCAAGGGTTATGGCTACACCTTC.

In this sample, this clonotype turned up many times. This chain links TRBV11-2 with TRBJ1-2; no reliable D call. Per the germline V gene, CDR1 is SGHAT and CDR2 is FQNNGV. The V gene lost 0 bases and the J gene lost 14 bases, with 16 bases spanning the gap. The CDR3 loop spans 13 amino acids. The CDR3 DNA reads TGTGCCAGCAGCTTAGATACGGGTGCCAGAGGGACCTTC. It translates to CASSLDTGARGTF.

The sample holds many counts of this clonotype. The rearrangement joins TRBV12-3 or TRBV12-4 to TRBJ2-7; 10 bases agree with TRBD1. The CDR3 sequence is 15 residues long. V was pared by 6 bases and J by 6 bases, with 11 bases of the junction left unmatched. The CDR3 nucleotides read TGTGCCAGCAGCGCCCCCGGGACAGGGGTTCGCGAGCAGTACTTC. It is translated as CASSAPGTGVREQYF.

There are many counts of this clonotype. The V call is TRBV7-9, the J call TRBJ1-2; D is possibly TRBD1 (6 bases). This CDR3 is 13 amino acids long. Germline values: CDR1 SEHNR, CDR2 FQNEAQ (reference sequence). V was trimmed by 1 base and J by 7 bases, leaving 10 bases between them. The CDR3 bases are TGTGCCAGCAGCTTAGAACAGGGACTTGGCTACACCTTC. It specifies CASSLEQGLGYTF.